This is a list of T cell receptor beta chains from one sample in a study of blood T cell repertoires in COVID-19. Assay used: immunoSEQ multiplex PCR; TCRdb lists only in-frame clones, some missing. The profile shows more than 65,000 clones, more than 60% of them singletons. The source material was peripheral blood. The receptor set was obtained from a woman of 80 years or more with active or convalescent COVID-19. Both conserved end residues are part of each CDR3. The D gene is left open where the match is weak. Rows may omit the clone size; those that give it use once, few, many or a size class.

cdr3_length | j_call | clone_size | v_call | d_call | cdr3_nt | cdr3_aa
17 | TRBJ2-2 | - | TRBV7-9 | TRBD2 | TGTGCCAGCAGCTCCATGAGAAGCGGGGGATACACCGGGGAGCTGTTTTTT | CASSSMRSGGYTGELFF
15 | TRBJ1-6 | few | TRBV5-1 | TRBD1 | TGCGCCAGCAGCCGGGGACAGGAGCTCAATTCACCCCTCCACTTT | CASSRGQELNSPLHF
13 | TRBJ1-4 | - | TRBV30 | - | TGTGCCTGGAGTCCGGACAGTAATGAAAAACTGTTTTTT | CAWSPDSNEKLFF
13 | TRBJ1-5 | - | TRBV15 | TRBD1 | TGTGCCACCAGCAGGCAGGGGGGTCAGCCCCAGCATTTT | CATSRQGGQPQHF
13 | TRBJ1-1 | few | TRBV6-5 | TRBD1 | TGTGCCAGCAGTCAACAGGGGGCCGGGGCTGCTTTCTTT | CASSQQGAGAAFF
15 | TRBJ1-1 | - | TRBV6-6 | TRBD1 | TGTGCCAGCAGTGAGGCGGGGGACAGGGGGCTTGAAGCTTTCTTT | CASSEAGDRGLEAFF
14 | TRBJ1-2 | - | TRBV4-3 | - | TGCGCCAGCAGCCCCGACGGCTGGTCGAGGGGCTACACCTTC | CASSPDGWSRGYTF
16 | TRBJ1-4 | - | TRBV5-1 | - | TGCGCCAGCAGCTTAGGCGTGACAGCAACTAATGAAAAACTGTTTTTT | CASSLGVTATNEKLFF
13 | TRBJ2-2 | - | TRBV19 | - | TGTGCCAGTAGTCCGACAGTCACCGGGGAGCTGTTTTTT | CASSPTVTGELFF
14 | TRBJ2-7 | few | TRBV19 | - | TGTGCCAGTAGTATAGATCGGGAGTCCTACGAGCAGTACTTC | CASSIDRESYEQYF
16 | TRBJ2-1 | - | TRBV10-3 | TRBD2 | TGTGCCATCAGTGACGGGACTAGCGGGGGGGCCGGTGAGCAGTTCTTC | CAISDGTSGGAGEQFF
17 | TRBJ2-5 | - | TRBV5-1 | TRBD2 | TGCGCCAGCAGCATGGGGACTAGCGGGGGGCTTTTGGAGACCCAGTACTTC | CASSMGTSGGLLETQYF
15 | TRBJ1-1 | - | TRBV5-6 | TRBD1 | TGTGCCAGCAGCTTCGGTTGGACAGGCGGGGCGGAAGCTTTCTTT | CASSFGWTGGAEAFF
16 | TRBJ1-3 | - | TRBV5-8 | - | TGTGCCAGCAGCTTGGTGCAGGGGACGGGAGGAAACACCATATATTTT | CASSLVQGTGGNTIYF
19 | TRBJ2-3 | - | TRBV7-2 | TRBD2 | TGTGCCAGCAGCTTAGGTTGGGGTAGGACTAGCGGACGGAAAGATACGCAGTATTTT | CASSLGWGRTSGRKDTQYF
15 | TRBJ2-3 | - | TRBV5-1 | - | TGCGCCAGCAGCTTGGCCAGGCCTAGCACAGATACGCAGTATTTT | CASSLARPSTDTQYF
16 | TRBJ1-2 | - | TRBV18 | TRBD1 | TGTGCCAGCTCACCACGAGAATTGACAGGGGACTATGGCTACACCTTC | CASSPRELTGDYGYTF
16 | TRBJ1-2 | - | TRBV6-1 | TRBD1 | TGTGCCAGCAGTGCCCCGGGACAGGGCTTAGAAGATGGCTACACCTTC | CASSAPGQGLEDGYTF
12 | TRBJ2-2 | - | TRBV6-5 | - | TGTGCCAGCAGTTCCCTCCCCGGGGAGCTGTTTTTT | CASSSLPGELFF
15 | TRBJ2-7 | - | TRBV11-2 | - | TGTGCCAGCAGTTCATCAGGGTCCTTCCTTGGCGAGCAGTACTTC | CASSSSGSFLGEQYF
12 | TRBJ2-1 | - | TRBV7-9 | - | TGTGCCAGCGGGGGGGCAAGCAATGAGCAGTTCTTC | CASGGASNEQFF
14 | TRBJ2-7 | - | TRBV15 | - | TGTGCCACCAGCAGAGCGGGGAACTCCTACGAGCAGTACTTC | CATSRAGNSYEQYF
13 | TRBJ1-2 | - | TRBV18 | - | TGTGCCAGCTCACCGTCAGGTGTGGCAGGCTACACCTTC | CASSPSGVAGYTF
17 | TRBJ2-1 | - | TRBV3-1/TRBV3-2 | TRBD1 | TGTGCCAGCAGCCAAGTATGGTACAGGGGGTTCTACAATGAGCAGTTCTTC | CASSQVWYRGFYNEQFF
15 | TRBJ2-3 | - | TRBV7-2 | TRBD2 | TGTGCCAGCAGCTTCTCTAGCGGGGGCACAGATACGCAGTATTTT | CASSFSSGGTDTQYF
14 | TRBJ2-3 | - | TRBV29-1 | TRBD2 | TGCGCGATAGGGAGGGGCACTAGCACAGATACGCAGTATTTT | CAIGRGTSTDTQYF
15 | TRBJ1-1 | few | TRBV5-4 | TRBD1 | TGTGCCAGCAGCCCCTGGGACAGGAAGAACACTGAAGCTTTCTTT | CASSPWDRKNTEAFF
21 | TRBJ2-5 | - | TRBV6-1 | TRBD2 | TGTGCCAGCAGTGAAGCCGGAGGCGGACTAGCGGGGGGGCCGGGGAGAGAGACCCAGTACTTC | CASSEAGGGLAGGPGRETQYF
15 | TRBJ1-2 | few | TRBV19 | - | TGTGCCAGTACCCTATACACGGGGTCTAACTATGGCTACACCTTC | CASTLYTGSNYGYTF
15 | TRBJ2-1 | - | TRBV6-2/TRBV6-3 | TRBD1 | TGTGCCAGCAGCTCTCGGGACAGGGGTTCCAATGAGCAGTTCTTC | CASSSRDRGSNEQFF
15 | TRBJ1-4 | - | TRBV29-1 | TRBD1 | TGCAGCGCCGGGACAGGGCCCGCTGGGAGTGAAAAACTGTTTTTT | CSAGTGPAGSEKLFF
15 | TRBJ2-7 | - | TRBV7-9 | TRBD1 | TGTGCCAGCAGCTTGGGACAGGGAAAAACCTACGAGCAGTACTTC | CASSLGQGKTYEQYF
14 | TRBJ2-7 | - | TRBV7-8 | TRBD1 | TGTGCCAGCAGCTTAGGGGACAGGGTGGGCGAGCAGTACTTC | CASSLGDRVGEQYF
16 | TRBJ1-5 | - | TRBV18 | - | TGTGCCAGCTCACCTGGCGGAAAAAATAGCAATCAGCCCCAGCATTTT | CASSPGGKNSNQPQHF
12 | TRBJ1-1 | - | TRBV30 | - | TGTGCCTCGGTCCAGGGGCACTGGGAAGCTTTCTTT | CASVQGHWEAFF
13 | TRBJ1-2 | few | TRBV13 | - | TGTGCCAGCAGCTTGCGGGGGAAGAGTGGCTACACCTTC | CASSLRGKSGYTF
15 | TRBJ1-3 | - | TRBV30 | - | TGTGCCTGGAGTACTCTTCTCGGGTCTGGAAACACCATATATTTT | CAWSTLLGSGNTIYF
15 | TRBJ1-2 | - | TRBV10-3 | - | TGTGCCATAGGGGTTCTGGGGGGAGTGAGCTATGGCTACACCTTC | CAIGVLGGVSYGYTF
11 | TRBJ1-3 | once | TRBV28 | - | TGTGCCAGCAGTTTAGGGGGGAACATATATTTT | CASSLGGNIYF
17 | TRBJ1-3 | - | TRBV7-8 | - | TGTGCCAGCAGCCCTAGCCTCCCACGGGCAAACCAAAACACCATATATTTT | CASSPSLPRANQNTIYF
13 | TRBJ1-5 | - | TRBV6-5 | TRBD1 | TGTGCCAGCCGGACAGGGGCGGATTCGCCCCAGCATTTT | CASRTGADSPQHF
11 | TRBJ1-4 | - | TRBV20-1 | - | TGCAGTGCGAAGCGGGATGAAAAACTGTTTTTT | CSAKRDEKLFF
16 | TRBJ2-1 | - | TRBV10-3 | - | TGTGCCATCAGTGAGGGGAGTACTAGGGGGACCAATGAGCAGTTCTTC | CAISEGSTRGTNEQFF